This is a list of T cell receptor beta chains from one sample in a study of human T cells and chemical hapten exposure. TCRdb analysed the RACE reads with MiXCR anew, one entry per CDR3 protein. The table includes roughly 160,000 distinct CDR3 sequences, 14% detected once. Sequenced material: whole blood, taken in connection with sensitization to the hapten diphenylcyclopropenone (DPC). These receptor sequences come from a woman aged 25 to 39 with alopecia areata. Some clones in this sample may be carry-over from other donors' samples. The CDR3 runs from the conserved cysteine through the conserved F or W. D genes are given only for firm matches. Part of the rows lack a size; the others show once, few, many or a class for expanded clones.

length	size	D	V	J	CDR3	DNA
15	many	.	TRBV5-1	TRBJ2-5	CASSFSDWEQETQYF	TGCGCCAGCAGTTTCTCGGACTGGGAACAAGAGACCCAGTACTTC
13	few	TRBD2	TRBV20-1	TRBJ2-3	CSALRREVDTQYF	TGCAGTGCTTTGCGGCGGGAGGTAGATACGCAGTATTTT
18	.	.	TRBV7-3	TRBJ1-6	CASSLPGNRSMHNSPLHF	TGTGCCAGCAGCTTACCAGGGAACAGGTCAATGCATAATTCACCCCTCCACTTT
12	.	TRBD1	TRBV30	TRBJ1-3	CAWDRAGNTIYF	TGTGCCTGGGACAGGGCTGGAAACACCATATATTTT
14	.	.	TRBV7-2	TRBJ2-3	CASSPNLLSDTQYF	TGTGCCAGCAGCCCCAATCTACTTTCCGATACGCAGTATTTT
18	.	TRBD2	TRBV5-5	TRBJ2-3	CASSIHQIAGVGADTQYF	TGTGCCAGCAGCATACACCAAATAGCGGGAGTGGGGGCAGATACGCAGTATTTT
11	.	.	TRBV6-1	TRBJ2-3	CASSESDTQYF	TGTGCCAGCAGTGAATCAGATACGCAGTATTTT
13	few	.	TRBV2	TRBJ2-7	CASSEQGIGEQYF	TGTGCCAGCAGTGAACAGGGGATTGGCGAGCAGTACTTC
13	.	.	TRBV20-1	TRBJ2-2	CSANGRNTGELFF	TGCAGTGCTAATGGGCGGAACACCGGGGAGCTGTTTTTT
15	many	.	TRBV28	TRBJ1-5	CASSAPGTARMGQHF	TGTGCCAGCAGTGCCCCCGGGACGGCCAGGATGGGCCAGCATTTT
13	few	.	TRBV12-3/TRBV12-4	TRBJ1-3	CASSLYSQNTIYF	TGTGCCAGCAGTTTATATTCGCAAAACACCATATATTTT
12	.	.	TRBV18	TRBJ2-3	CASSPSSDTQYF	TGTGCCAGCTCACCTAGTTCAGATACGCAGTATTTT
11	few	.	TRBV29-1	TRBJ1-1	CSVPMNTEAFF	TGCAGCGTTCCCATGAACACTGAAGCTTTCTTT
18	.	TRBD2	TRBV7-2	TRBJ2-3	CASSLWTSGRASTDTQYF	TGTGCCAGCAGCTTATGGACTAGCGGGAGGGCCAGCACAGATACGCAGTATTTT
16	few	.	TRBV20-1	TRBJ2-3	CSASVTRGGVTDTQYF	TGCAGTGCTAGTGTAACCCGTGGCGGGGTCACAGATACGCAGTATTTT
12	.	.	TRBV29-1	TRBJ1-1	CSVRRGGTEAFF	TGCAGCGTCCGGAGAGGGGGCACTGAAGCTTTCTTT
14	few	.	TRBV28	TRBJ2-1	CASSLGGPYNEQFF	TGTGCCAGCAGTTTAGGCGGTCCCTACAATGAGCAGTTCTTC
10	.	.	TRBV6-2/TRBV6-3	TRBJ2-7	CASGPYEQYF	TGTGCCAGCGGACCTTACGAGCAGTACTTC
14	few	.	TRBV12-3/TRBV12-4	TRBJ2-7	CASSSWTGSDEQYF	TGTGCCAGCAGTTCCTGGACCGGGTCGGACGAGCAGTACTTC
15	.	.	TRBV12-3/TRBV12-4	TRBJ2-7	CASSSTYRLSYEQYF	TGTGCCAGCAGCTCCACGTACAGACTTTCCTACGAGCAGTACTTC
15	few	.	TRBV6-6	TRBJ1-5	CASSSRGQNNQPQHF	TGTGCCAGCAGTTCCAGGGGACAAAACAATCAGCCCCAGCATTTT
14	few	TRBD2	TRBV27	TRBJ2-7	CASRPGLAEVGGYF	TGTGCCAGCAGACCCGGACTAGCAGAAGTCGGGGGGTACTTC
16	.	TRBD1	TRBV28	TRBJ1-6	CASSSGQPRYNSPLHF	TGTGCCAGCAGTTCGGGACAGCCTCGTTATAATTCACCCCTCCACTTT